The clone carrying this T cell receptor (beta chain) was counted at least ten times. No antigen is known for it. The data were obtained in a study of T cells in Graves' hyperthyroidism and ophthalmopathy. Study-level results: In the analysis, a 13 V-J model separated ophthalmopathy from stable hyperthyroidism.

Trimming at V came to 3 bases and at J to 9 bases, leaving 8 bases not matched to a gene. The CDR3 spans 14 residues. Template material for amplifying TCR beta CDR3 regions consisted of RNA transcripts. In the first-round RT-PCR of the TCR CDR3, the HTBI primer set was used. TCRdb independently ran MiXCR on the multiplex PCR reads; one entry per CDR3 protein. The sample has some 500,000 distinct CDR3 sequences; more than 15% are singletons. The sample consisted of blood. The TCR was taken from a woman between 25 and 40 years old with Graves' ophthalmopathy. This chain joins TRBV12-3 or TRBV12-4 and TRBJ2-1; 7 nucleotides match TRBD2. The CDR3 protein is CASSFPREYVEQFF. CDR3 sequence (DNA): TGTGCCAGCAGTTTTCCGCGGGAGTACGTTGAGCAGTTCTTC.